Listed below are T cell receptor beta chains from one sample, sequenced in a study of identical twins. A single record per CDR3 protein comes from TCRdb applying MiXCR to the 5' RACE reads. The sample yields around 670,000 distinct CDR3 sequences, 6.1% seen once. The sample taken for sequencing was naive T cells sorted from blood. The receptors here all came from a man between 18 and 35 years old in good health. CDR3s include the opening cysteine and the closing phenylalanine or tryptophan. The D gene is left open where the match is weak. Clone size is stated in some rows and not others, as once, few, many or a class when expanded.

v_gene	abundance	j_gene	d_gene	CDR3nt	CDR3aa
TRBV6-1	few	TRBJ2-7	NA	TGTGCCACTAACCAACTAACACTCTATAACTACGAGCAGTACTTC	CATNQLTLYNYEQYF
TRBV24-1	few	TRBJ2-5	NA	TGTGCCACCAGTGATTTCTTCCTAGGGGGACAAGAGACCCAGTACTTC	CATSDFFLGGQETQYF
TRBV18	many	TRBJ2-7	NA	TGTGCCAGCTCACCACCCCAGGGGCCTACCTACGAGCAGTACTTC	CASSPPQGPTYEQYF
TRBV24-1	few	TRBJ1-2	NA	TGTGCCACCAGTGTAGTAGGGCAAGGCTACACCTTC	CATSVVGQGYTF
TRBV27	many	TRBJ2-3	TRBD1	TGTGCCAGCAGCTCACCGGGACAGGGTTTCCCAGATACGCAGTATTTT	CASSSPGQGFPDTQYF
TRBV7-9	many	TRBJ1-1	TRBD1	TGTGCCAGCAGAGAATCCGGGACAGAGGCTGAAGCTTTCTTT	CASRESGTEAEAFF
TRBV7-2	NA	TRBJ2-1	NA	TGTGCCAGCAGCCCTCCGGGGGTGAATCGTGAGCAGTTCTTC	CASSPPGVNREQFF
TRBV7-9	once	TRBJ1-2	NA	TGTGCCAGCAGCTTATCATCGGCAGGGGACGTCTATGGCTACACCTTC	CASSLSSAGDVYGYTF
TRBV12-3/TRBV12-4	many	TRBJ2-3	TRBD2	TGTGCCAGCAGTTTAGCGGGAGGGTTAGCAGATACGCAGTATTTT	CASSLAGGLADTQYF
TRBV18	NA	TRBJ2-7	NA	TGTGCCAGCTCACCAGGAGAGGGACTCTCCTACGAGCAGTACTTC	CASSPGEGLSYEQYF
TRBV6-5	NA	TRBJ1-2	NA	TGTGCCAGCAGTTCGGACTCAGGGATGGGCTACACCTTC	CASSSDSGMGYTF
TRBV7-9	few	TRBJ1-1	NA	TGTGCCAGCAGCTATACTCAGGGACCAACAAACACTGAAGCTTTCTTT	CASSYTQGPTNTEAFF
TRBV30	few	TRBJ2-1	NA	TGTGCCTGGGGCCCATGGGGGGCTGAGGAGTTCTTC	CAWGPWGAEEFF
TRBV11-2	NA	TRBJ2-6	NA	TGTGCCAGCAGCTCCCGTATTTCTGCCTCTGGGGCCAACGTCCTGACTTTC	CASSSRISASGANVLTF
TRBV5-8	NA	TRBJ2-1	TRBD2	TGTGCCAGCATCTCTCGGACTAGCGGGAACACGGAGCAGTTCTTC	CASISRTSGNTEQFF
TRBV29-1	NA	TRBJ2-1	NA	TGCAGCGTTGAAGACTCCAGGGTCTACAATGAGCAGTTCTTC	CSVEDSRVYNEQFF
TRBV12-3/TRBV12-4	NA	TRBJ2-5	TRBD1	TGTGCCAGCAGTTTAATCCAGGGGGAAGAGACCCAGTACTTC	CASSLIQGEETQYF
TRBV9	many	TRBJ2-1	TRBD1	TGTGCCAGCAGCCCGGGACCGGACAGGGGTTACAATGAGCAGTTCTTC	CASSPGPDRGYNEQFF
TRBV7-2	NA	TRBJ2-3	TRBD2	TGTGCCAGCAGCGTTGCGGACTTGGCGGGAGGGTCTACGCAGTATTTT	CASSVADLAGGSTQYF
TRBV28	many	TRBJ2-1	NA	TGTGCCAGCAGTTTTAACAGATACAATGAGCAGTTCTTC	CASSFNRYNEQFF
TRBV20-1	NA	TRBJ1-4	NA	TGCAGTGCCAGACAGAGGCGGGATGAAAAACTGTTTTTT	CSARQRRDEKLFF
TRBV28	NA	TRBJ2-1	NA	TGTGCCAGCAGCCGGGCCCGCGGGGGCGCGTACAATGAGCAGTTCTTC	CASSRARGGAYNEQFF
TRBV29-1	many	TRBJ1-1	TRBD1	TGCAGCGTTAACCGACAGGGGATGAACACTGAAGCTTTCTTT	CSVNRQGMNTEAFF
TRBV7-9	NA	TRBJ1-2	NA	TGTGCCAGCAGCCCAGGCGGAGGGACACATGGCTACACCTTC	CASSPGGGTHGYTF
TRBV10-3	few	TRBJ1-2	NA	TGTGCCATCAGTGACGACAGTAACTATGGCTACACCTTC	CAISDDSNYGYTF
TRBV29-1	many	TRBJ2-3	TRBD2	TGCAGCGTTGATTCTAGCGGGGTCCCCATTCGCACAGATACGCAGTATTTT	CSVDSSGVPIRTDTQYF
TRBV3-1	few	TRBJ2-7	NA	TGTGCCAGCAGCCTTAAACGTAGCAGCGAGCAGTACTTC	CASSLKRSSEQYF